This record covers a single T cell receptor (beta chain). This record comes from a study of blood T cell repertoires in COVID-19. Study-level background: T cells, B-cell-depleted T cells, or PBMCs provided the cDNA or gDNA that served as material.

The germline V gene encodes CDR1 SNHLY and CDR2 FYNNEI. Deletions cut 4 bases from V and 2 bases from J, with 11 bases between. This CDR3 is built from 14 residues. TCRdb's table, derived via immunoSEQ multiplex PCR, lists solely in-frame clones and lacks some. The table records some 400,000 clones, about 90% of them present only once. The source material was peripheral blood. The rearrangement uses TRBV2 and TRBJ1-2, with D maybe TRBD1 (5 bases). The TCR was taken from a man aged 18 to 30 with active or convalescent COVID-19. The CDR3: CASSAVTANYGYTF. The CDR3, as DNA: TGTGCCAGCAGTGCTGTGACAGCCAACTATGGCTACACCTTC.